Listed below are T cell receptor beta chains from one sample, sequenced in a study of OX40 agonist ivuxolimab in advanced cancers. Using immunoSEQ multiplex PCR, the repertoire was profiled, and TCRdb retains in-frame clones only, with some absent. Among around 79,000 clones listed, over 75% were seen once. Sequencing was performed on CD4+ or CD8+ T cells sorted from blood, taken in a trial of the OX40 agonist ivuxolimab. The receptors here all came from an adult with an advanced solid tumor such as melanoma, head and neck, liver or kidney cancer. Each CDR3 is given with its conserved first and last residue. D genes are given only for firm matches. Clone size, where shown, is once, few, many, or a class for clones that have expanded.

V	D	size	J	CDR3	DNA
TRBV9	-	-	TRBJ1-2	CASSVDQGTNYGYTF	TGTGCCAGCAGCGTAGACCAGGGGACTAACTATGGCTACACCTTC
TRBV28	-	-	TRBJ2-7	CASSSPVGGVHEQYF	TGTGCCAGCAGCAGCCCTGTGGGGGGAGTCCACGAGCAGTACTTC
TRBV6-1	TRBD2	-	TRBJ2-3	CASRGLAESDTQYF	TGTGCCAGCAGGGGACTAGCGGAGAGTGATACGCAGTATTTT
TRBV18	-	-	TRBJ2-3	CASSPSADNTDTQYF	TGTGCCAGCTCACCATCGGCAGATAACACAGATACGCAGTATTTT
TRBV15	-	-	TRBJ1-1	CATSRDLRASNTEAFF	TGTGCCACCAGCAGAGATCTTCGGGCCTCGAACACTGAAGCTTTCTTT
TRBV6-1	TRBD1	once	TRBJ2-1	CASIRTGGYNEQFF	TGTGCCAGCATTCGGACAGGGGGGTACAATGAGCAGTTCTTC
TRBV6-1	-	-	TRBJ1-5	CASSEAGNHQPQHF	TGTGCCAGCAGTGAGGCAGGGAATCATCAGCCCCAGCATTTT
TRBV7-9	-	-	TRBJ1-4	CASSLGGDGEKLFF	TGTGCCAGCAGCTTAGGAGGGGATGGAGAAAAACTGTTTTTT
TRBV18	-	-	TRBJ2-5	CASSPGLGGETQYF	TGTGCCAGCTCACCGGGGCTCGGCGGAGAGACCCAGTACTTC
TRBV18	-	-	TRBJ2-7	CASSPDGHRGAEQYF	TGTGCCAGCTCACCTGACGGACATCGGGGGGCCGAGCAGTACTTC
TRBV6-4	-	-	TRBJ2-1	CASSTGREGNEQFF	TGTGCCAGCAGTACAGGAAGGGAAGGAAATGAGCAGTTCTTC
TRBV7-9	-	-	TRBJ2-3	CASSAVGERSDTQYF	TGTGCCAGCAGCGCTGTGGGGGAGAGGTCAGATACGCAGTATTTT
TRBV19	-	-	TRBJ2-2	CASTSGLFTGELFF	TGTGCCAGTACTTCAGGGCTCTTCACCGGGGAGCTGTTTTTT
TRBV7-8	TRBD2	once	TRBJ2-3	CASSKLTSGSTDTQYF	TGTGCCAGCAGCAAACTAACTAGCGGGAGCACAGATACGCAGTATTTT
TRBV27	-	-	TRBJ1-6	CASSFRTHSPLHF	TGTGCCAGCAGCTTTAGGACTCATTCACCCCTCCACTTT
TRBV2	-	-	TRBJ2-7	CASSDDYEQYF	TGTGCCAGCAGTGATGACTACGAGCAGTACTTC
TRBV21-1	-	few	TRBJ2-7	CASSVRKLFGTGSSYEQYF	-
TRBV5-1	TRBD2	few	TRBJ2-7	CASSLEGREGREQYF	TGCGCCAGCAGCTTAGAAGGGCGGGAGGGTCGTGAGCAGTACTTC
TRBV27	TRBD2	-	TRBJ2-2	CASRPSGSTGELFF	TGTGCCAGCAGACCTAGCGGGAGCACCGGGGAGCTGTTTTTT
TRBV10-3	-	-	TRBJ2-1	CAISEPGTSSYNEQFF	TGTGCCATCAGTGAGCCCGGGACAAGCTCCTACAATGAGCAGTTCTTC
TRBV9	-	-	TRBJ2-5	CASSVEPSYQETQYF	TGTGCCAGCAGCGTAGAACCATCCTACCAAGAGACCCAGTACTTC
TRBV6-5	-	-	TRBJ2-7	CASSRLQSYEQYF	TGTGCCAGCAGTCGATTACAGTCCTACGAGCAGTACTTC